This is a list of T cell receptor beta chains from one sample in a study of cytomegalovirus exposure and HLA in healthy donors. The table came from immunoSEQ multiplex PCR; TCRdb's copy has only in-frame clones and leaves some out. The data contain approximately 150,000 clones, over 80% of them seen just once; the ten biggest clones take up less than 5.5%. The specimen sequenced was PBMCs. These TCRs come from a man between 18 and 29 years old in good health and CMV-seropositive. The CDR3 runs from the conserved cysteine through the conserved F or W. The D gene is left open where the match is weak.

D: TRBD2; V: TRBV9; J: TRBJ2-1; CDR3: CASSALSGSSYNEQFF; DNA: TGTGCCAGCAGCGCTCTTAGCGGGAGCTCCTACAATGAGCAGTTCTTC
D: TRBD1; V: TRBV6-6; J: TRBJ1-3; CDR3: CASSYTYRGTGNTIYF; DNA: TGTGCCAGCAGTTACACGTACAGGGGGACAGGAAACACCATATATTTT
D: TRBD1; V: TRBV7-3; J: TRBJ1-2; CDR3: CASSLKGGPNYGYTF; DNA: TGTGCCAGCAGCTTAAAAGGGGGCCCTAACTATGGCTACACCTTC
D: TRBD1; V: TRBV7-2; J: TRBJ2-3; CDR3: CASSSRQGRTDTQYF; DNA: TGTGCCAGCAGCTCTCGACAGGGTCGCACAGATACGCAGTATTTT
D: -; V: TRBV7-2; J: TRBJ1-1; CDR3: CASSLRRRPDTEAFF; DNA: TGTGCCAGCAGCTTAAGGAGGCGGCCGGACACTGAAGCTTTCTTT
D: -; V: TRBV15; J: TRBJ2-3; CDR3: CATSSSSGLSTDTQYF; DNA: -
D: TRBD2; V: TRBV27; J: TRBJ2-7; CDR3: CASSRLGTSGTYEQYF; DNA: TGTGCCAGCAGTAGGCTCGGGACTAGCGGGACCTACGAGCAGTACTTC
D: TRBD1; V: TRBV6-6; J: TRBJ2-7; CDR3: CASRPRDRGNGEQYF; DNA: TGTGCCAGCAGGCCAAGGGACAGGGGCAATGGGGAGCAGTACTTC
D: TRBD2; V: TRBV6-6; J: TRBJ2-7; CDR3: CASSYSPSGAYEQYF; DNA: TGTGCCAGCAGTTACTCTCCTAGCGGAGCCTACGAGCAGTACTTC
D: -; V: TRBV25-1; J: TRBJ2-3; CDR3: CASKRGKADTQYF; DNA: TGTGCCAGCAAAAGGGGTAAGGCAGATACGCAGTATTTT
D: -; V: TRBV19; J: TRBJ1-1; CDR3: CASSALQGRGEAFF; DNA: TGTGCCAGTAGTGCGCTGCAGGGGCGAGGTGAAGCTTTCTTT
D: -; V: TRBV7-9; J: TRBJ1-2; CDR3: CASTPGQRDYGYTF; DNA: TGTGCCAGCACACCGGGACAACGGGACTATGGCTACACCTTC
D: TRBD1; V: TRBV5-4; J: TRBJ1-2; CDR3: CASSLTGSDYGYTF; DNA: TGTGCCAGCAGCCTGACAGGGTCTGACTATGGCTACACCTTC
D: -; V: TRBV28; J: TRBJ1-4; CDR3: CASSPNPGRGDSFEKLFF; DNA: TGTGCCAGCAGTCCAAATCCGGGGAGGGGTGATTCTTTTGAAAAACTGTTTTTT
D: TRBD1; V: TRBV2; J: TRBJ1-2; CDR3: CASVGTALIYF; DNA: TGTGCCAGCGTGGGGACAGCCCTCATTTACTTC
D: TRBD2; V: TRBV6-1; J: TRBJ2-1; CDR3: CASSGAGGYNEQFF; DNA: TGTGCCAGCAGTGGTGCGGGGGGGTACAATGAGCAGTTCTTC